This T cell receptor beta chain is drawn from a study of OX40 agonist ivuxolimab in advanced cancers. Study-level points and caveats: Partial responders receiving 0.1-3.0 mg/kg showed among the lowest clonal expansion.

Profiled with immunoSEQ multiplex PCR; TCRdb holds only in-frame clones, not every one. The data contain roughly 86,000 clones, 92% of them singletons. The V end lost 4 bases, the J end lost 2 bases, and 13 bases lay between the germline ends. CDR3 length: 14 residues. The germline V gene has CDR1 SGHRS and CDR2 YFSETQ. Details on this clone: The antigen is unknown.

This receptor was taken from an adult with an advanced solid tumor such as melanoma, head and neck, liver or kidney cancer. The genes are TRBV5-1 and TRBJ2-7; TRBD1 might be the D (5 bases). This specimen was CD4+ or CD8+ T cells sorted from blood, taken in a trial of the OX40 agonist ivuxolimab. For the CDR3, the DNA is TGCGCCAGCAGCCAGGACAAGGCCACCTACGAGCAGTACTTC. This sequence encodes CASSQDKATYEQYF.